Sequencing of this TCR beta chain was carried out in a study of control samples from healthy donors and cancer patients. Here immunoSEQ multiplex PCR was the method, and the copy in TCRdb shows in-frame clones only, minus some. The repertoire holds roughly 69,000 clones, with around 80% as singletons. Germline assignment: CDR1 SGHTS and CDR2 YDEGEE. This CDR3 spans 18 amino acids. With V trimmed by 4 bases and J by 5 bases, 18 bases remained unmatched. The chain joins TRBV5-8 to TRBJ2-3, with 8 positions matching TRBD2. Sequenced material: blood. This TCR came from a man aged 55-75 years in good health. The CDR3 is CASSRSPGGNRIGDTQYF. CDR3 nucleotides: TGTGCCAGCAGCCGCTCCCCGGGAGGGAACAGAATCGGAGATACGCAGTATTTT. The complete variable domain, with remaining parts taken from reference TRBV5-8 and TRBJ2-3, reads EAGVTQSPTHLIKTRGQQATLRCSPISGHTSVYWYQQALGLGLQFLLWYDEGEERNRGNFPPRFSGRQFPNYSSELNVNALELEDSALYLCASSRSPGGNRIGDTQYFGPGTRLTVL.